The next 26 T cell receptor beta chains were all read from a single sample in a study of blood T cell repertoires in COVID-19. Measured with immunoSEQ multiplex PCR; TCRdb has only the in-frame clones, and not every one. The repertoire includes 200,000 to 250,000 clones, around nine tenths of them detected once, and around 3% sits in the top ten. Sequencing input: peripheral blood. Source of these receptors: a man between 18 and 35 years old with active or convalescent COVID-19.

V and J are TRBV19 and TRBJ2-3; 12 positions agree with TRBD2. The ends lost 6 bases at V and 6 bases at J; junction bases unmatched: 7. This CDR3 has 15 amino acids. Germline V gene data show CDR1 as LNHDA and CDR2 as SQIVND (reference sequence). The CDR3 DNA sequence: TGTGCCAGTAGAACAACTAGCGGGAGGTCGGATACGCAGTATTTT. Translation: CASRTTSGRSDTQYF.

This chain connects TRBV27 to TRBJ1-2; 7 positions agree with TRBD1. This CDR3 comprises 14 residues. Germline V gene sequence: CDR1 MNHEY, CDR2 SMNVEV (reference sequence). V trimming: 3 bases; J trimming: 6 bases; junction bases outside the gene matches: 7. The CDR3 here is CASSFRQGVDGYTF. CDR3 sequence (DNA): TGTGCCAGCAGTTTCAGGCAGGGGGTCGATGGCTACACCTTC.

The V call is TRBV2, the J call TRBJ1-2; 8 bases map to TRBD1. J lost 8 bases, V lost 5 bases, and 13 bases had no gene match. Germline CDR1 SNHLY, CDR2 FYNNEI. The CDR3 runs to 15 residues. This chain's CDR3 is CASSQSQGAGLGYTF. The CDR3 region has the DNA TGTGCCAGCAGTCAGAGCCAGGGGGCGGGGTTGGGCTACACCTTC. The full variable domain, completed using reference TRBV2 and TRBJ1-2, is EPEVTQTPSHQVTQMGQEVILRCVPISNHLYFYWYRQILGQKVEFLVSFYNNEISEKSEIFDDQFSVERPDGSNFTLKIRSTKLEDSAMYFCASSQSQGAGLGYTFGSGTRLTVV.

The CDR3 bases are TGTGCCACCAGCAGAGGGGGGGACAGAACGATAGAAAAACTGTTTTTT. Translated: CATSRGGDRTIEKLFF. This chain links TRBV15 with TRBJ1-4; 7 bases fit TRBD1. J gave up 8 bases and V 1 base, and 10 bases lay outside the gene matches. The CDR3 totals 16 residues. Looked up from germline, CDR1 is LNHNV and CDR2 is YYDKDF (reference sequence).

The chain couples TRBV19 to TRBJ2-4; weak D call: TRBD1 (5 bases). The CDR3 extends over 13 amino acids. Germline assignment: CDR1 LNHDA and CDR2 SQIVND (reference sequence). V dropped 3 bases and J dropped 7 bases, with 10 bases sitting between them. The CDR3 protein is CASSISDSNIQYF. In DNA form, the CDR3 reads TGTGCCAGTAGTATCTCAGACAGCAACATTCAGTACTTC.

This chain links TRBV9 with TRBJ1-1, with 7 bases that match TRBD1. The CDR3 totals 12 residues. The trim removed 0 bases at V and 7 bases at J, leaving 0 bases unmatched. Germline V gene sequence: CDR1 SGDLS, CDR2 YYNGEE. In nucleotides, the CDR3 is TGTGCCAGCAGCGTAGGGGACAGTGAAGCTTTCTTT. It yields the protein CASSVGDSEAFF.

A single count supports this clone. V is TRBV11-2 and J is TRBJ1-6, with D possibly being TRBD1 (6 bases). The CDR3 is 13 amino acids. Germline lookup yields CDR1 SGHAT and CDR2 FQNNGV. Trimming removed 6 bases at V and 7 bases at J, with 10 bases between. The CDR3 bases are TGTGCCAGCAGACGACAGGACAATTCACCCCTCCACTTT. It yields the protein CASRRQDNSPLHF.

The chain links TRBV7-3 to TRBJ2-3; 7 nucleotides match TRBD2. Per germline, CDR1 SGHTA and CDR2 FQGTGA. V was pared by 2 bases and J by 0 bases, with 2 bases of the junction left unmatched. CDR3 size: 15 residues. The CDR3 DNA reads as TGTGCCAGCAGCTTAGTAGCGGGCAGCACAGATACGCAGTATTTT. Encoded protein: CASSLVAGSTDTQYF.

The rearrangement links TRBV5-6 to TRBJ1-6; 9 bases are shared with TRBD1. Losses at the gene ends were 3 bases for V and 2 bases for J; bases not matched to a gene: 6. CDR1 and CDR2 from the germline V gene are SGHDT and YYEEEE. There are 17 residues in the CDR3. The CDR3 DNA reads as TGTGCCAGCAGCTCCCGGACAGGGGCCACCTATAATTCACCCCTCCACTTT. Protein sequence: CASSSRTGATYNSPLHF.

The chain employs TRBV25-1 and TRBJ2-7, with 8 bases lining up with TRBD1. The germline CDR1 and CDR2 sequences are MGHDK and SYGVNS. The length of the CDR3 is 15 residues. Trimming took 3 bases from V and 5 from J; bases not matched to a gene: 9. The CDR3 here is CASSDTDREWDEQYF. CDR3 DNA: TGTGCCAGCAGTGACACGGACAGGGAATGGGACGAGCAGTACTTC.

The rearrangement links TRBV12-5 to TRBJ2-3; 8 bases are shared with TRBD2. CDR3 size: 16 residues. Per the germline V gene, CDR1 is LGHNT and CDR2 is FRNRAP. V lost 5 bases to trimming and J lost 6 bases; unmatched junction nucleotides: 13. The CDR3 region is CASGPVLAGVRDTQYF. The CDR3 DNA follows: TGTGCTAGTGGTCCGGTGCTAGCGGGTGTTCGTGATACGCAGTATTTT. Using reference TRBV12-5 and TRBJ2-3 for the parts outside the CDR3, the full variable domain is DARVTQTPRHKVTEMGQEVTMRCQPILGHNTVFWYRQTMMQGLELLAYFRNRAPLDDSGMPKDRFSAEMPDATLATLKIQPSEPRDSAVYFCASGPVLAGVRDTQYFGPGTRLTVL.

The chain carries TRBV27 and TRBJ1-5; D call uncertain. The CDR3 covers 12 residues. The V gene lost 6 bases and the J gene lost 2 bases, with 5 bases spanning the gap. In germline, CDR1 is MNHEY, CDR2 SMNVEV (reference sequence). The CDR3 spells CASRSGNQPQHF. Written as DNA, the CDR3 is TGTGCCAGCAGGTCTGGCAATCAGCCCCAGCATTTT.

This chain connects TRBV9 to TRBJ1-2; D is undetermined. The CDR3 covers 14 residues. CDR1 is SGDLS and CDR2 is YYNGEE in the germline V gene. V lost 2 bases and J 3 bases, leaving 11 bases between the germline ends. The CDR3 here is CASSVSSQDYGYTF. The DNA of the CDR3 is TGTGCCAGCAGCGTTTCATCCCAGGACTATGGCTACACCTTC.

The sample holds one count of this clone. The chain has TRBV7-2 and TRBJ2-1; the match to TRBD1 covers 10 bases. Germline V CDR1 and CDR2: SGHTA, FQGNSA. The V gene end was trimmed by 5 bases and the J gene end by 8 bases; junction bases not matched to a gene: 15. The CDR3 contains 17 residues. The CDR3 sequence is CASSLIGTGVVVDEQFF. CDR3 sequence (DNA): TGTGCCAGCAGCCTCATCGGGACAGGGGTTGTAGTGGATGAGCAGTTCTTC.

The chain has TRBV6-5 and TRBJ1-2, with D maybe TRBD1 (5 bases). V lost 4 bases and J lost 8, with 8 bases in between. Germline lookup yields CDR1 MNHEY and CDR2 SVGAGI. This CDR3 has 11 residues. The CDR3 DNA is TGTGCCAGCAGTTCAGGGTGGGGCTACACCTTC. Translating it yields CASSSGWGYTF.

This chain joins TRBV7-2 and TRBJ1-1; the D gene is possibly TRBD1 (6 bases). Trimming left V 1 base short and J 1 base short, with 7 bases between. There are 14 residues in the CDR3. Germline CDR1 and CDR2: SGHTA and FQGNSA. The CDR3 region has the DNA TGTGCCAGCAGCTTAGGGACAGCGAACACTGAAGCTTTCTTT. As protein: CASSLGTANTEAFF.

This chain joins TRBV19 and TRBJ2-2, with D possibly being TRBD2 (5 bases). Germline CDR1 LNHDA, CDR2 SQIVND (reference sequence). V shed 3 bases and J shed 5 bases, with 16 bases lying between them. The length of the CDR3 is 16 residues. CDR3: CASSMGVSARTGELFF. The CDR3, as DNA: TGTGCCAGTAGTATGGGAGTTTCGGCGAGGACCGGGGAGCTGTTTTTT.

The chain joins TRBV28 to TRBJ2-4, with 7 positions matching TRBD1. Germline V gives CDR1 MDHEN, CDR2 SYDVKM. The ends lost 2 bases at V and 6 bases at J; junction bases unmatched: 13. The CDR3 length is 17 residues. The CDR3 nucleotides read TGTGCCAGCAGTTTAAGAGGGGGCGGAGAACGCTTAAACATTCAGTACTTC. This encodes CASSLRGGGERLNIQYF.

The chain combines TRBV2 with TRBJ2-1; the D gene is possibly TRBD1 (5 bases). Germline V gene sequence: CDR1 SNHLY, CDR2 FYNNEI. V lost 8 bases and J 0 bases, leaving 8 bases between the germline ends. This CDR3 has 13 residues. Here the CDR3 DNA reads TGTGCCAGCGACAGTAGCTCCTACAATGAGCAGTTCTTC. Amino acid sequence: CASDSSSYNEQFF.

About this clone itself: The sample carries other DNA sequences with the same CDR3. This chain uses TRBV13 with TRBJ2-7; 7 bases are a match to TRBD1. The CDR3 runs to 14 residues. The V gene end was trimmed by 4 bases and the J gene end by 3 bases; junction bases not matched to a gene: 6. In germline, CDR1 is PRHDT, CDR2 FYEKMQ (reference sequence). CDR3 residues: CASSYGTDLYEQYF. The CDR3 bases are TGTGCCAGCAGCTACGGGACAGATCTCTACGAGCAGTACTTC.

This clone has a single count. This chain joins TRBV9 and TRBJ2-7, with TRBD2 matching 7 bases. The CDR3 is 16 amino acids. The V and J ends lost 0 bases and 2 bases, in that order; junction bases with no gene match: 8. The germline V gene has CDR1 SGDLS and CDR2 YYNGEE. The DNA of the CDR3 is TGTGCCAGCAGCGTAGCCCTGGCTAGCGGAACCTACGAGCAGTACTTC. Its translation: CASSVALASGTYEQYF.

This chain connects TRBV9 to TRBJ1-1, with unresolved D. The V gene lost 2 bases and the J gene lost 3 bases, with 14 bases spanning the gap. Germline assignment: CDR1 SGDLS and CDR2 YYNGEE. This CDR3 has 15 residues. CDR3 protein: CASSVLGHSDTEAFF. CDR3 in DNA: TGTGCCAGCAGCGTTCTTGGGCATTCCGACACTGAAGCTTTCTTT. Full variable domain (rest looked up from reference TRBV9 and TRBJ1-1): DSGVTQTPKHLITATGQRVTLRCSPRSGDLSVYWYQQSLDQGLQFLIQYYNGEERAKGNILERFSAQQFPDLHSELNLSSLELGDSALYFCASSVLGHSDTEAFFGQGTRLTVV.

The chain links TRBV11-2 to TRBJ2-5; D is possibly TRBD2 (6 bases). The CDR3 loop spans 14 amino acids. Germline V gene sequence: CDR1 SGHAT, CDR2 FQNNGV. The V gene lost 7 bases and the J gene lost 5 bases, with 17 bases spanning the gap. The CDR3 loop reads CASTVTGSGETQYF. DNA for the CDR3: TGTGCCAGCACTGTGACGGGGAGCGGGGAGACCCAGTACTTC.

This clone was observed once. The V call is TRBV30, the J call TRBJ1-1, with a possible D match to TRBD1 (6 bases). Germline-derived CDR1 and CDR2 are GTSNPN and SVGIG (reference sequence). This CDR3 is 12 amino acids long. Trimming took off 8 bases at V and 1 base at J, with 11 bases between the two ends. The CDR3 spells CAGQGRNTEAFF. CDR3 coding DNA: TGTGCCGGGCAGGGGAGGAACACTGAAGCTTTCTTT.

This chain uses TRBV6-5 with TRBJ2-1; D unresolved. Germline assignment: CDR1 MNHEY and CDR2 SVGAGI. This CDR3 has 11 residues. V dropped 5 bases and J dropped 4 bases, with 3 bases sitting between them. CDR3 region: CASSTYNEQFF. The CDR3 DNA reads TGTGCCAGCAGTACTTACAATGAGCAGTTCTTC.

The gene calls are TRBV11-3 and TRBJ2-2; no firm D call. V lost 2 bases and J 4 bases, leaving 8 bases between the germline ends. Germline CDR1 reads SGHNT; CDR2 reads YENEEA. The length of the CDR3 is 14 residues. The CDR3 sequence: CASSLNAGTGELFF. The CDR3 DNA reads TGTGCCAGCAGCTTAAATGCCGGCACCGGGGAGCTGTTTTTT.